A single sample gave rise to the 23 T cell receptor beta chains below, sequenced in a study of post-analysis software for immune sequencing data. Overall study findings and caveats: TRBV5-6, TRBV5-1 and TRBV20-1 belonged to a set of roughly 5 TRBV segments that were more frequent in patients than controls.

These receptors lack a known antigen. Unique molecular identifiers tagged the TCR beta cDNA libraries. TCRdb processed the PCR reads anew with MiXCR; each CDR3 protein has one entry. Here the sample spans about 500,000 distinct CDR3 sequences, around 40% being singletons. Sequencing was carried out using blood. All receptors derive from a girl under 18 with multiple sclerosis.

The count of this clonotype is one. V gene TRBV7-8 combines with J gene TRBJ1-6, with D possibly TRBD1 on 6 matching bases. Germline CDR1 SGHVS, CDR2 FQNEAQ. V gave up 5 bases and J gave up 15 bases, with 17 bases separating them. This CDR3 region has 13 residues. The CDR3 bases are TGTGCCAGCAGCCCTCCAGGGGCCCGGGTCCTCCACTTT. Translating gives CASSPPGARVLHF.

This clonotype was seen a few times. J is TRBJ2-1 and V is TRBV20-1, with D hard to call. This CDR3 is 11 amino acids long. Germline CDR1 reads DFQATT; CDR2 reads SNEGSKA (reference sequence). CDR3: CRREKGNEQFF. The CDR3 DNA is TGCAGGAGAGAAAAGGGCAATGAGCAGTTCTTC.

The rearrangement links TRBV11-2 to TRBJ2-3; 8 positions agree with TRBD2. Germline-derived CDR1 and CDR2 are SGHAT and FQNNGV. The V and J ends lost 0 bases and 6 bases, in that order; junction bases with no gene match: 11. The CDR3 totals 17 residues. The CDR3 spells CASSLDRLGLATDTQYF. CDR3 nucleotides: TGTGCCAGCAGCTTAGATCGTCTAGGACTAGCTACGGATACGCAGTATTTT. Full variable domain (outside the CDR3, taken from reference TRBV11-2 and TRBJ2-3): EAGVAQSPRYKIIEKRQSVAFWCNPISGHATLYWYQQILGQGPKLLIQFQNNGVVDDSQLPKDRFSAERLKGVDSTLKIQPAKLEDSAVYLCASSLDRLGLATDTQYFGPGTRLTVL.

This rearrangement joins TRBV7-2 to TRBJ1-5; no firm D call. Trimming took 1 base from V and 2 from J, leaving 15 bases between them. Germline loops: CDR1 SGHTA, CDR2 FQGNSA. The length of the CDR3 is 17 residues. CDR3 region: CASSLVGQAMGNQPQHF. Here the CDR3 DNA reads TGTGCCAGCAGCTTAGTTGGGCAGGCCATGGGCAATCAGCCCCAGCATTTT.

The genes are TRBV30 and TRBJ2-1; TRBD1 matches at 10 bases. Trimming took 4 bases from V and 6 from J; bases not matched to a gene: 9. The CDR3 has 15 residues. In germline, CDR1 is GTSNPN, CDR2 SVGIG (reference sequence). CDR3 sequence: CAWISRDRGRNEQFF. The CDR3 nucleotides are TGTGCCTGGATCAGCCGGGACAGGGGCCGCAATGAGCAGTTCTTC.

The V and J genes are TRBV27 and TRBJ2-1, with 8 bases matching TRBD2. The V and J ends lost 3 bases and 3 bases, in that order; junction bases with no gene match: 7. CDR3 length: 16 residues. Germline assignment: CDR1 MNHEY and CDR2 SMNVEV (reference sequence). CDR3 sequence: CASSFRGGRYYNEQFF. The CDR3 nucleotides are TGTGCCAGCAGTTTCAGGGGCGGGAGGTACTACAATGAGCAGTTCTTC.

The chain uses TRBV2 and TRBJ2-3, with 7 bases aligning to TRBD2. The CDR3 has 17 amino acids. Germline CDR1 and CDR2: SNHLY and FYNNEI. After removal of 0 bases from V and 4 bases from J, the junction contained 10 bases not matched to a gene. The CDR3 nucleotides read TGTGCCAGCAGTGAAGCTCCGGCGGGAGTAGTGGCAGATACGCAGTATTTT. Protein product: CASSEAPAGVVADTQYF. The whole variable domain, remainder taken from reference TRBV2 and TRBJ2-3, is EPEVTQTPSHQVTQMGQEVILRCVPISNHLYFYWYRQILGQKVEFLVSFYNNEISEKSEIFDDQFSVERPDGSNFTLKIRSTKLEDSAMYFCASSEAPAGVVADTQYFGPGTRLTVL.

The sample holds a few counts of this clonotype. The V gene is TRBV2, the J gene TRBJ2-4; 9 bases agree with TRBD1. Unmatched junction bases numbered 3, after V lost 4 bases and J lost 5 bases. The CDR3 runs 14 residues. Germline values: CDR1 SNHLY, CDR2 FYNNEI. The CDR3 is CASSGGQGQNIQYF. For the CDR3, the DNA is TGTGCCAGCAGTGGGGGACAGGGACAAAACATTCAGTACTTC.

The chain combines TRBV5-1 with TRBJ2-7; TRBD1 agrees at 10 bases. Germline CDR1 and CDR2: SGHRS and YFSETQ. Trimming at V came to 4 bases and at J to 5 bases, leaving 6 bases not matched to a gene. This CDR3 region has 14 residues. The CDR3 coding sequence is TGCGCCAGCAGCGAAGGGACAGGGGTCCACGAGCAGTACTTC. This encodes CASSEGTGVHEQYF.

The CDR3 DNA sequence: TGTGCCAGCAACGAACCGGGGCTGAACACTGAAGCTTTCTTT. Amino acids: CASNEPGLNTEAFF. The V and J genes are TRBV12-3 or TRBV12-4 and TRBJ1-1, with D possibly being TRBD1 (5 bases). With 7 bases removed from V and 0 bases from J, the gap between germline ends came to 12 bases. The CDR3 contains 14 residues.

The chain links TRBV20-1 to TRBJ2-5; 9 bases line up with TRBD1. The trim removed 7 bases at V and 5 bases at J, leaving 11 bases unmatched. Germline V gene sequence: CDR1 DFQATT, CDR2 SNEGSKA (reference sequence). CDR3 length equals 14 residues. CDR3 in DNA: TGCAGTGTGCGGGTCGACAGGGGGTGCGAGACCCAGTACTTC. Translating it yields CSVRVDRGCETQYF.

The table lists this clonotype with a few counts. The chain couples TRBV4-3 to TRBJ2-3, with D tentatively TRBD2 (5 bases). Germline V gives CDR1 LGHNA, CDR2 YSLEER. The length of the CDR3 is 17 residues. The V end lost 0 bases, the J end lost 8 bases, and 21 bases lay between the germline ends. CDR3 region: CASSQEGGGWGEGTQYF. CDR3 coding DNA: TGCGCCAGCAGCCAAGAGGGCGGCGGATGGGGTGAGGGTACGCAGTATTTT.

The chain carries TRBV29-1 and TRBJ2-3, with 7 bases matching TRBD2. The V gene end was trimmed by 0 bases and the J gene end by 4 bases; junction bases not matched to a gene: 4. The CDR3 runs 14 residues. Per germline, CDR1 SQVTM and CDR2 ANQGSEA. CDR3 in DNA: TGCAGCGTTGAAGAGGCGGGAGAGGCAGATACGCAGTATTTT. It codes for CSVEEAGEADTQYF.

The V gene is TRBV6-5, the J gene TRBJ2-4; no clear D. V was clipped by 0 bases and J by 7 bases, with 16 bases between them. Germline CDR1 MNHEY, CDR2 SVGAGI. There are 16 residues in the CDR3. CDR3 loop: CASSYSSPPQRNIQYF. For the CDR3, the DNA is TGTGCCAGCAGTTACTCGAGCCCCCCACAGAGGAACATTCAGTACTTC.

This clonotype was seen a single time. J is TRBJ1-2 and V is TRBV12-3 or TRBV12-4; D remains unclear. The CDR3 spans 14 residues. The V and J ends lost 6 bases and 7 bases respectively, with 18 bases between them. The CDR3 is CASRAAEGMGGYTF. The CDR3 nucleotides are TGTGCCAGCAGGGCCGCCGAAGGGATGGGTGGCTACACCTTC.

CDR3 in DNA: TGCGCCAGCAGCTTCCGACAGGGGAACTATGGCTACACCTTC. It codes for CASSFRQGNYGYTF. The chain couples TRBV5-1 to TRBJ1-2, with 8 bases lining up with TRBD1. The length of the CDR3 is 14 residues. Germline-derived CDR1 and CDR2 are SGHRS and YFSETQ. V shed 2 bases and J 2 bases; nucleotides not matched to a gene: 2.

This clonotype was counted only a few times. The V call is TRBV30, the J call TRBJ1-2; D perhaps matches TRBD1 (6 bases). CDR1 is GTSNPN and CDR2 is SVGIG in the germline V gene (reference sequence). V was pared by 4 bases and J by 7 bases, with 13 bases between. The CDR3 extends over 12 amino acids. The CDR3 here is CAWNPGDSGYTF. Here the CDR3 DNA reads TGTGCCTGGAACCCAGGGGACTCTGGCTACACCTTC.

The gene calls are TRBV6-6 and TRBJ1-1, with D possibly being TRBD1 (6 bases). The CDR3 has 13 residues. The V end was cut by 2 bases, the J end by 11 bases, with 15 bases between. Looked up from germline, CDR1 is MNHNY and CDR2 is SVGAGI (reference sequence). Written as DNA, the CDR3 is TGTGCCAGCAGTTACGGGCAGGGGAAGGGGGCTTTCTTT. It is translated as CASSYGQGKGAFF.

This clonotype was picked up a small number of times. CDR3 protein: CASSSYISSYEQYF. DNA of the CDR3: TGCGCCAGCAGCTCATATATTAGCTCCTACGAGCAGTACTTC. This chain joins TRBV5-1 and TRBJ2-7, with D unresolved. V was trimmed by 3 bases and J by 0 bases, leaving 10 bases between them. The CDR3 is 14 residues long. Germline assignment: CDR1 SGHRS and CDR2 YFSETQ. The whole variable domain, filled in from reference TRBV5-1 and TRBJ2-7, reads KAGVTQTPRYLIKTRGQQVTLSCSPISGHRSVSWYQQTPGQGLQFLFEYFSETQRNKGNFPGRFSGRQFSNSRSEMNVSTLELGDSALYLCASSSYISSYEQYFGPGTRLTVT.

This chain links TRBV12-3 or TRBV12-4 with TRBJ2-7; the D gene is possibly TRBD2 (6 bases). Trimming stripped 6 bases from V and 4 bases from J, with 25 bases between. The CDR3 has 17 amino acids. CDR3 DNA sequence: TGTGCCAGCAGGACGACAGAGGGAGGCCCAGTGGCGTACGAGCAGTACTTC. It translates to CASRTTEGGPVAYEQYF.

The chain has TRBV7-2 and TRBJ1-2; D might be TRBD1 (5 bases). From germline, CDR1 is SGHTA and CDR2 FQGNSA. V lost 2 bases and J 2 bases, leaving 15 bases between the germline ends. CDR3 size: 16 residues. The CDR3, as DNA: TGTGCCAGCAGCTTATCTCTGGGACCGCCGAACTATGGCTACACCTTC. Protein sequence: CASSLSLGPPNYGYTF.

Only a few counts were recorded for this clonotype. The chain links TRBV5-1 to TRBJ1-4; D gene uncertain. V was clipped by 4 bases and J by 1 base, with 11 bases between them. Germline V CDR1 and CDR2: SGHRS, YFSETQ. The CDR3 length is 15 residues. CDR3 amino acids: CASSDTGQTNEKLFF. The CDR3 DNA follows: TGCGCCAGCAGCGACACCGGCCAAACTAATGAAAAACTGTTTTTT.

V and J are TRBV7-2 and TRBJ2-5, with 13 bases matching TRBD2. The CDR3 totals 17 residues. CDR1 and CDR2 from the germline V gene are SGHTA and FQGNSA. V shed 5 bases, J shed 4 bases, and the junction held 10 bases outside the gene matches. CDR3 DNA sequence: TGTGCCAGCAGCCGAGGACTAGCGGGAGCCGGGGGAGAGACCCAGTACTTC. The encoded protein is CASSRGLAGAGGETQYF. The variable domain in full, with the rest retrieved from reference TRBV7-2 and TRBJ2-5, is GAGVSQSPSNKVTEKGKDVELRCDPISGHTALYWYRQSLGQGLEFLIYFQGNSAPDKSGLPSDRFSAERTGGSVSTLTIQRTQQEDSAVYLCASSRGLAGAGGETQYFGPGTRLLVL.